This is a list of T cell receptor beta chains from one sample in a study of blood T cell repertoires in COVID-19. Sequencing used immunoSEQ multiplex PCR; TCRdb keeps in-frame clones, though not all of them. The data show nearly 70,000 clones, approximately 88% seen once. Sequencing used peripheral blood. The origin of the receptors is a woman between 70 and 85 years old with acute or convalescent COVID-19. Both conserved end residues are part of each CDR3. D genes are given only for firm matches. Clone size appears in some rows only: once, few, many, or a class for an expanded clone.

v_gene	abundance	j_gene	d_gene	CDR3aa	CDR3nt
TRBV6-2/TRBV6-3	-	TRBJ1-1	-	CASSYGGSEAFF	TGTGCCAGCAGTTACGGGGGCTCTGAAGCTTTCTTT
TRBV28	-	TRBJ1-1	-	CASSQGGGDTEAFF	TGTGCCAGCTCCCAAGGGGGGGGAGACACTGAAGCTTTCTTT
TRBV7-3	-	TRBJ2-5	-	CASSLSRQETQYF	TGTGCCAGCAGCTTATCCCGCCAAGAGACCCAGTACTTC
TRBV11-2	-	TRBJ2-3	TRBD1	CASSNYRGLADTQYF	TGTGCCAGCAGTAACTACAGGGGGCTTGCAGATACGCAGTATTTT
TRBV28	-	TRBJ2-5	TRBD1	CASSLQGAWGETQYF	TGTGCCAGCAGTCTACAGGGGGCATGGGGAGAGACCCAGTACTTC
TRBV27	-	TRBJ2-1	TRBD2	CASSLSAGSHNEQFF	TGTGCCAGCAGTTTATCAGCGGGGTCCCACAATGAGCAGTTCTTC
TRBV5-8	medium-sized	TRBJ2-5	-	CASSPQGGLQETQYF	TGTGCCAGCAGCCCACAGGGGGGGTTACAAGAGACCCAGTACTTC
TRBV5-1	-	TRBJ2-1	-	CASSLVADSYNEQFF	TGCGCCAGCAGCTTGGTGGCTGACTCCTACAATGAGCAGTTCTTC
TRBV6-2/TRBV6-3	-	TRBJ2-1	TRBD2	CASSYSGSGSRNEQFF	TGTGCCAGCAGTTACTCGGGTAGCGGGAGCCGGAATGAGCAGTTCTTC
TRBV7-8	once	TRBJ1-3	-	CASSLVAGSGNTIYF	TGTGCCAGCAGCTTAGTCGCGGGCTCTGGAAACACCATATATTTT
TRBV7-8	-	TRBJ2-3	TRBD1	CASSERDRITDTQYF	TGTGCCAGCAGCGAGAGGGACAGAATAACAGATACGCAGTATTTT
TRBV27	-	TRBJ2-7	TRBD1	CASSLRTGITYEQYF	TGTGCCAGCTCCTTGCGGACAGGGATTACCTACGAGCAGTACTTC
TRBV6-5	-	TRBJ1-5	TRBD1	CASSYDNRGAQPQHF	TGTGCCAGCAGTTACGACAACAGGGGGGCTCAGCCCCAGCATTTT
TRBV6-5	-	TRBJ1-1	-	CASTQAGGTEAFF	TGTGCCAGCACCCAAGCGGGAGGGACTGAAGCTTTCTTT
TRBV28	-	TRBJ1-3	-	CASSSSGLSNTIYF	TGTGCCAGCAGTTCTTCAGGTTTGTCAAACACCATATATTTT
TRBV6-5	-	TRBJ2-5	TRBD2	CASSYGLAGQETQYF	TGTGCCAGCAGTTACGGACTAGCGGGCCAAGAGACCCAGTACTTC
TRBV5-8	-	TRBJ1-4	-	CASSLEAGWGKLFF	TGTGCCAGCAGCTTGGAGGCAGGGTGGGGAAAACTGTTTTTT
TRBV25-1	few	TRBJ1-1	-	CASSARSRTEAFF	TGTGCCAGCAGTGCGAGATCTAGGACTGAAGCTTTCTTT
TRBV6-5	-	TRBJ1-4	TRBD1	CASSYSGGAGEKLFF	TGTGCCAGCAGTTACTCAGGGGGCGCCGGGGAAAAACTGTTTTTT
TRBV7-2	-	TRBJ2-3	TRBD1	CASSLSGQGYDTQYF	TGTGCCAGCAGCTTATCCGGACAGGGGTACGATACGCAGTATTTT
TRBV3-1/TRBV3-2	-	TRBJ1-5	-	CASSPARGAGQPQHF	TGTGCCAGCAGCCCTGCTCGGGGGGCTGGACAGCCCCAGCATTTT
TRBV5-1	once	TRBJ2-1	-	CASSLVSSAYNEQFF	TGCGCCAGCAGCTTGGTGTCTAGCGCCTACAATGAGCAGTTCTTC
TRBV6-2/TRBV6-3	-	TRBJ1-1	-	CASSYTSGAEAFF	TGTGCCAGCAGTTACACCTCAGGGGCTGAAGCTTTCTTT
TRBV5-1	-	TRBJ1-4	-	CASRRSRGGVNEKLFF	TGCGCCAGCAGGCGGAGCAGGGGTGGGGTGAATGAAAAACTGTTTTTT
TRBV10-1	-	TRBJ1-3	-	CASSEPGASGNTIYF	TGCGCCAGCAGTGAGCCAGGCGCCTCTGGAAACACCATATATTTT
TRBV29-1	-	TRBJ1-2	TRBD1	CSVGTGDGYTF	TGCAGCGTAGGGACAGGGGATGGCTACACCTTC
TRBV19	-	TRBJ2-5	TRBD1	CASSIAARTGGAETQYF	TGTGCCAGTAGTATAGCCGCCAGGACAGGGGGCGCAGAGACCCAGTACTTC